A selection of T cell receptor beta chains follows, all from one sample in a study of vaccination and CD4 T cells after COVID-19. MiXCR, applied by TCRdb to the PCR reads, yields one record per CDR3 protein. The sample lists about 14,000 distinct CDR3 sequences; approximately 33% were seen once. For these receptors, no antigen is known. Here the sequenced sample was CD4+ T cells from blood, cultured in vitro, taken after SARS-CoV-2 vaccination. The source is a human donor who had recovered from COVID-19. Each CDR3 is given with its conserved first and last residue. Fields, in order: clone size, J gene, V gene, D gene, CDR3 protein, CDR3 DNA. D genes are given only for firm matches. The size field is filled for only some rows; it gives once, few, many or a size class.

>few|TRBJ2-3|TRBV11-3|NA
CASSLEDAADTQYF
TGTGCCAGCAGCTTAGAAGACGCCGCAGATACGCAGTATTTT
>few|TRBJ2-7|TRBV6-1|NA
CASREQAYEQYF
TGTGCCAGCAGAGAACAGGCTTACGAGCAGTACTTC
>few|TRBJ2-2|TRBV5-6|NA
CASSLIQGLELFF
TGTGCCAGCAGCTTAATTCAAGGCCTGGAGCTGTTTTTT
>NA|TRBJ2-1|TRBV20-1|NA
CSARDPQRDSTEQFF
TGCAGTGCTAGAGATCCCCAGCGGGACAGTACTGAGCAGTTCTTC
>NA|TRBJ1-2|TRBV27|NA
CATRRVPGGNYGYTF
TGTGCCACCCGTAGGGTCCCAGGCGGAAACTATGGCTACACCTTC
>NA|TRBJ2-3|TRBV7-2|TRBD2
CASSLDSGTLDTQYF
TGTGCCAGCAGCTTAGATAGCGGGACGTTGGATACGCAGTATTTT
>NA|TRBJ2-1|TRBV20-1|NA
CSSPLGNSNNEQFF
TGCAGTTCACCTTTGGGGAACAGTAACAATGAGCAGTTCTTC
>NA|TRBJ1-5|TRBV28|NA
CASRPSFGNQPQHF
TGTGCCAGCCGCCCCTCGTTTGGGAATCAGCCCCAGCATTTT
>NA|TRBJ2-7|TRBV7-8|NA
CASSPPLRSSYEQYF
TGTGCCAGCAGCCCGCCCCTAAGGAGCTCCTACGAGCAGTACTTC
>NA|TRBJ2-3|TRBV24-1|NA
CATSDFGTDTQYF
TGTGCCACCAGTGACTTTGGCACAGATACGCAGTATTTT
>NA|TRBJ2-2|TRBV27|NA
CASSLFYRQDAGELFF
TGTGCCAGCAGTTTATTCTACCGACAAGATGCCGGGGAGCTGTTTTTT
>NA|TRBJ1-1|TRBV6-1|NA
CASRGGMNTEAFF
TGTGCCAGCAGGGGAGGGATGAACACTGAAGCTTTCTTT
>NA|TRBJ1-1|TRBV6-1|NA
CASRPLGQGRENTEAFF
TGTGCCAGCAGGCCTTTGGGGCAGGGTCGGGAGAACACTGAAGCTTTCTTT
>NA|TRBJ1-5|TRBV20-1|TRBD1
CSARVGTGNQPQHF
TGCAGTGCTAGAGTCGGGACAGGGAATCAGCCCCAGCATTTT
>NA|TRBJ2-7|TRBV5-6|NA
CASSLWGPYEQYF
TGTGCCAGCAGCTTGTGGGGCCCCTACGAGCAGTACTTC
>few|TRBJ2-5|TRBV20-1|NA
CSARDPTRQETQYF
TGCAGTGCTAGAGATCCGACAAGACAAGAGACCCAGTACTTC
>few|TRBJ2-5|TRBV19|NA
CASSPGVETQYF
TGTGCCAGTAGTCCAGGGGTAGAGACCCAGTACTTC
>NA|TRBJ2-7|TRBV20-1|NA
CSARDAIGNSYEQYF
TGCAGTGCTAGAGACGCGATAGGAAATAGCTACGAGCAGTACTTC
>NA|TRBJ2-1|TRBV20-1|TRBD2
CSARRTSGNLISGNEQFF
TGCAGTGCTAGGCGGACTAGCGGGAATCTTATCTCGGGGAATGAGCAGTTCTTC
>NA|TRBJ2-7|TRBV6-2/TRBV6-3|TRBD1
CASSRYAGTGRDYEQYF
TGTGCCAGCAGTCGATACGCGGGGACAGGAAGAGACTACGAGCAGTACTTC
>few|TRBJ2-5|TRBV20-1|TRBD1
CSALRDSQETQYF
TGCAGTGCTCTTCGGGACAGCCAAGAGACCCAGTACTTC
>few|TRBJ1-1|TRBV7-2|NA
CASSRGGGGQLNTEAFF
TGTGCCAGCAGCCGTGGAGGTGGGGGACAACTCAACACTGAAGCTTTCTTT
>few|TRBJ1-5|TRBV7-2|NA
CASSWGSHQPQHF
TGTGCCAGCAGCTGGGGCAGCCATCAGCCCCAGCATTTT
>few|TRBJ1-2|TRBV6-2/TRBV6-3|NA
CASSYVLQFNYGYTF
TGTGCCAGCAGTTACGTGTTGCAGTTCAACTATGGCTACACCTTC
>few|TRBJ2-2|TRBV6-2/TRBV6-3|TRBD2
CASSYDPSGRPQPGELFF
TGTGCCAGCAGTTACGATCCTAGCGGGAGGCCCCAACCGGGGGAGCTGTTTTTT
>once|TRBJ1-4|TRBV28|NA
CASYGVSTNEKLFF
TGTGCCAGCTACGGAGTTTCAACTAATGAAAAACTGTTTTTT
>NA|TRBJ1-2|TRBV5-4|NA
CASSLGSGTGRGYTF
TGTGCCAGCAGCTTGGGTTCCGGGACGGGCCGGGGCTACACCTTC
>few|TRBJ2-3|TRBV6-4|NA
CASSENGADTQYF
TGTGCCAGCAGTGAGAATGGCGCAGATACGCAGTATTTT
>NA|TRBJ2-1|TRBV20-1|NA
CSARQSLSSEQFF
TGCAGTGCCCGGCAGTCCCTTTCATCGGAGCAGTTCTTC
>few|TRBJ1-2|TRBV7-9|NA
CASSSVPEGGYTF
TGTGCCAGCAGCTCCGTCCCCGAGGGTGGCTACACCTTC
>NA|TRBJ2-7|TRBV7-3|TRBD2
CASSSRGGGSYEQYF
TGTGCCAGCAGCTCTCGCGGGGGGGGCTCGTACGAGCAGTACTTC
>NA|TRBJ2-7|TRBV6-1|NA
CASSPQGTPSHEQYF
TGTGCCAGCAGCCCCCAGGGCACCCCCTCCCACGAGCAGTACTTC
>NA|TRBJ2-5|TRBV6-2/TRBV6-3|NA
CASSYRREETQYF
TGTGCCAGCAGTTACCGGAGGGAAGAGACCCAGTACTTC